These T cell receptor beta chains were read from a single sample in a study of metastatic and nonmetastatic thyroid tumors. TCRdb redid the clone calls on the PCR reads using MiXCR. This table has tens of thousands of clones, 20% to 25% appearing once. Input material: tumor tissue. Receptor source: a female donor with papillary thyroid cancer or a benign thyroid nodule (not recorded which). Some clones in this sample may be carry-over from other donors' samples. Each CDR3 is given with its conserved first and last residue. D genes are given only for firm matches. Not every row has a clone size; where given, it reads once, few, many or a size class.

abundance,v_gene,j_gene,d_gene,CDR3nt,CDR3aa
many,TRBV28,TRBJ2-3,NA,TGTGCCAGCAGTTCGTCTCCGGGGGGCTCTGGCACAGATACGCAGTATTTT,CASSSSPGGSGTDTQYF
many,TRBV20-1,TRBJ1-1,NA,TGCAGTGCTAGCCGGGGCAGGGACACTGAAGCTTTCTTT,CSASRGRDTEAFF
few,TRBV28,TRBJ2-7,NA,TGTGCCAGCAGTTTAACCGGTAACTCCTACGAGCAGTACTTC,CASSLTGNSYEQYF
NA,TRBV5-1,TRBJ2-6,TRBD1,TGCGCCAGCAGCTACTGGCGGGGACAGGGGGCGCCTGGGGCAAACGCCATGACTTTC,CASSYWRGQGAPGANAMTF
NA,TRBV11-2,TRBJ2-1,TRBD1,TGTGCCAGCAGCTTAGGGACAGGGACTTACAATGAGCAGTTCTTC,CASSLGTGTYNEQFF
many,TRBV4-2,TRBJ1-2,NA,TGTGCCAGCAGCCAAGATTACGGTAACTATGGCTACACCTTC,CASSQDYGNYGYTF
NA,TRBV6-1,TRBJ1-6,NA,TGTGCCAGCAGTGAACAGGGATCAGGTTCACACCTACACTTT,CASSEQGSGSHLHF
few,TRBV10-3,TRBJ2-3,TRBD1,TGTGCCACAGGACAGGGTGACACAGATACGCAGTATTTT,CATGQGDTDTQYF
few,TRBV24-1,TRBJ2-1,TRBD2,TGTGCCAACAGTGATTTAGGTAGCGGGAGTGAAGATGAGCAGTTCTTC,CANSDLGSGSEDEQFF
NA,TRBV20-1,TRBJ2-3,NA,TGCAGTGCTCCCCCCTTTGCAGATACGCAGTATTTT,CSAPPFADTQYF
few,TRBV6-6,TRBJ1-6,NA,TGTGCCAGCAGTTACAGCTGGCGACAAGATAATTCACCCCTCCACTTT,CASSYSWRQDNSPLHF
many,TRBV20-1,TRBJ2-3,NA,TGCAGTGCTAGAGATGTCTCGGGTCGGGGTCTCACAGATACGCAGTATTTT,CSARDVSGRGLTDTQYF
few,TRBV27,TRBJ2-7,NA,TGTGCCAGCCTTCCCACGGGAGAGGCTAGTCGGTACGAGCAGTACTTC,CASLPTGEASRYEQYF
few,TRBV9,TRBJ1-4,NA,TGTGCCAGCAGTTCCCTTACAGGATTCAATGAAAAACTGTTTTTT,CASSSLTGFNEKLFF
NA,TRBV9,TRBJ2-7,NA,TGTGCCAGCAGCGTAGATGCGGGAACAAACTACGAGCAGTACTTC,CASSVDAGTNYEQYF
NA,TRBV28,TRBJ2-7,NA,TGTGCCAGCACTCGGGACACCTACTACGAGCAGTACTTC,CASTRDTYYEQYF
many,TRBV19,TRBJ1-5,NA,TGTGCCAGCGGTCCCGGAAGTCAGCCCCAGCATTTT,CASGPGSQPQHF
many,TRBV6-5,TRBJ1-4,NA,TGTGCCAGCAGTTATGAAAGGGGGGGAAATGAAAAACTGTTTTTT,CASSYERGGNEKLFF
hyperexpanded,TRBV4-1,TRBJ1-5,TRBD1,TGCGCCAGCAGCCTAACAACAGGGGGCTTCAATCAGCCCCAGCATTTT,CASSLTTGGFNQPQHF
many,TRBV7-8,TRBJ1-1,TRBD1,TGTGCCAGCAGCTACGGACAGGGGGGTCTTAACACTGAAGCTTTCTTT,CASSYGQGGLNTEAFF
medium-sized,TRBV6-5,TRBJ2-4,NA,TGTGCCAGCAGTTACTCCTTCGCTAACAAAAACATTCAGTACTTC,CASSYSFANKNIQYF
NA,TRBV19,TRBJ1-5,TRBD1,TGTGCCAGTAGTATAGGTGGGACAGGTAATCAGCCCCAGCATTTT,CASSIGGTGNQPQHF
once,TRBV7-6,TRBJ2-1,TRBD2,TGTGCCAGCAGCTTAGATACTGCGGGAGCTTACAATGAGCAGTTCTTC,CASSLDTAGAYNEQFF
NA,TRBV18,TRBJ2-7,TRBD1,TGTGCCAGCTCACTGGGACAGGGAGGCCTCGAGCAGTACTTC,CASSLGQGGLEQYF
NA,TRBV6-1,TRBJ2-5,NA,TGTGCCAGCAGTGAATGGCGGAACCAAGAGACCCAGTACTTC,CASSEWRNQETQYF
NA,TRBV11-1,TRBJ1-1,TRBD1,TGTGCCAGCAGCTTACGACCGACAGGGGGCAACACTGAAGCTTTCTTT,CASSLRPTGGNTEAFF
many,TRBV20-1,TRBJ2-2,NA,TGCAGTGCTAGGGTACGCACCGGGGAGCTGTTTTTT,CSARVRTGELFF
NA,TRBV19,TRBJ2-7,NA,TGTGCCAGTAGTATAGGGGAAGGGGACAAGCAGTACTTC,CASSIGEGDKQYF
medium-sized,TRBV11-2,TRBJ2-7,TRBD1,TGTGCCAGCAGCTACAGGGGGCGTGAGCAGTACTTC,CASSYRGREQYF
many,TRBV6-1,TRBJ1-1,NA,TGTGCCAGCAGTCTCCTTAACGGGGCATTTGAGCACACTGAAGCTTTCTTT,CASSLLNGAFEHTEAFF
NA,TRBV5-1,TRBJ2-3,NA,TGCGCCAGCAGCCTGGGGACCGCCCCAGATACGCAGTATTTT,CASSLGTAPDTQYF
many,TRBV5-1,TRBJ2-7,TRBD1,TGCGCCAGCAGCTTGGGTGGACAGGGGGCTGGTTACGAGCAGTACTTC,CASSLGGQGAGYEQYF
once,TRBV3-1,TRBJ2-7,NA,TGTGCCAGCAGCCAAACAGAATACGAGCAGTACTTC,CASSQTEYEQYF
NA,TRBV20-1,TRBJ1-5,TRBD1,TGCAGTGCTAGAGCAGGGGGCCATCAGACCCAGCATTTT,CSARAGGHQTQHF
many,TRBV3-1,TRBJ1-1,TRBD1,TGTGCCAGCAGCCGACAGGGTGTGACTGAAGCTTTCTTT,CASSRQGVTEAFF
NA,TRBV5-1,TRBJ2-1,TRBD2,TGCGCCAGCAGCTTGGGACTAGCGGTTTTAAGGAATGAGCAGTTCTTC,CASSLGLAVLRNEQFF
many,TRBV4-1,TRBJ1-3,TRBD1,TGCGCCAGCAGCCAAGACCCAGGGACAGGGGGCATCGGAAACACCATATATTTT,CASSQDPGTGGIGNTIYF
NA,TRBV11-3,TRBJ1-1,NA,TGTGCCAGCAGCTTAACAGCGTCTACTGAAGCTTTCTTT,CASSLTASTEAFF
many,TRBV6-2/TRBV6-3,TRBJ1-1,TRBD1,TGTGCCAGCAGTTACGACAGGGTTCAAGCTTTCTTT,CASSYDRVQAFF
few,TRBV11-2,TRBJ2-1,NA,TGTGCCAGCAGCTTATCCTTGGGACGGGGCAATGAGCAGTTCTTC,CASSLSLGRGNEQFF
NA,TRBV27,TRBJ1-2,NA,TGTGCCAGCAGTAAAACAGGTTACTATGGCTACACCTTC,CASSKTGYYGYTF
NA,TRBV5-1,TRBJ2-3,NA,TGCGCCAGCCGCTTTACGGGGGAAGTCACAGATACGCAGTATTTT,CASRFTGEVTDTQYF